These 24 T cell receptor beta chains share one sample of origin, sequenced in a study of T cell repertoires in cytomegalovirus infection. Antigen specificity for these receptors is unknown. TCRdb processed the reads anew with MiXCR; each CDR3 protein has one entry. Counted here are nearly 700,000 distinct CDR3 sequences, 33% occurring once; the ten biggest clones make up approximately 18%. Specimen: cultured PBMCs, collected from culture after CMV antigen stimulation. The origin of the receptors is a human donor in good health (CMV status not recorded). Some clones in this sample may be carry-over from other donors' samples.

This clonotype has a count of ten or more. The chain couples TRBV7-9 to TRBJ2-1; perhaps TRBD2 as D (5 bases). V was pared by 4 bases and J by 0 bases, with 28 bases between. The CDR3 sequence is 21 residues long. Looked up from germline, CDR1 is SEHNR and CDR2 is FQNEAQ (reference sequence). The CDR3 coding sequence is TGTGCCAGCAGCTCGTTCGGTGTAAAGACGTTCCAGCGGAGCTCCTACAATGAGCAGTTCTTC. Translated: CASSSFGVKTFQRSSYNEQFF.

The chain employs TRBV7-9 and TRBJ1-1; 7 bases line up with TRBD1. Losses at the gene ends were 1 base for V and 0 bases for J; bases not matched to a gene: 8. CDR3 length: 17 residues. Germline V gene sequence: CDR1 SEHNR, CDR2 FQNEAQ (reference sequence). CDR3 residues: CASSLGVAGGMNTEAFF. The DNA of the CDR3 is TGTGCCAGCAGCTTAGGTGTGGCAGGGGGGATGAACACTGAAGCTTTCTTT. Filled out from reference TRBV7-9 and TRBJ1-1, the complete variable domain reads DTGVSQNPRHKITKRGQNVTFRCDPISEHNRLYWYRQTLGQGPEFLTYFQNEAQLEKSRLLSDRFSAERPKGSFSTLEIQRTEQGDSAMYLCASSLGVAGGMNTEAFFGQGTRLTVV.

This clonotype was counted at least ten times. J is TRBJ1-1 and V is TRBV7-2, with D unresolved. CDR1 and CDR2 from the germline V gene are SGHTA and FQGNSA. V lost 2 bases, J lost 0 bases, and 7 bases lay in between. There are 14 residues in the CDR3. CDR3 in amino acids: CASSLRLVNTEAFF. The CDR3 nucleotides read TGTGCCAGCAGCTTACGACTGGTGAACACTGAAGCTTTCTTT.

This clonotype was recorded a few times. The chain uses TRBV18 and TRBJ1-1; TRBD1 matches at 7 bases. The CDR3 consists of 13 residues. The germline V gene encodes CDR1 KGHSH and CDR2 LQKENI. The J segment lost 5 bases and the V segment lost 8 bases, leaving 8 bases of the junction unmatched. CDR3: CASSPTRGTEAFF. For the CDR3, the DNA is TGTGCCAGCAGTCCTACCAGGGGGACTGAAGCTTTCTTT.

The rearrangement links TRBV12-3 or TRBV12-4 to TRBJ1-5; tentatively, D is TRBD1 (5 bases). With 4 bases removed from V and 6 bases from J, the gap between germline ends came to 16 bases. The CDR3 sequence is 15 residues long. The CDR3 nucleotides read TGTGCCAGCAGTTCCACACTGGGGGGGATTCAGCCCCAGCATTTT. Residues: CASSSTLGGIQPQHF.

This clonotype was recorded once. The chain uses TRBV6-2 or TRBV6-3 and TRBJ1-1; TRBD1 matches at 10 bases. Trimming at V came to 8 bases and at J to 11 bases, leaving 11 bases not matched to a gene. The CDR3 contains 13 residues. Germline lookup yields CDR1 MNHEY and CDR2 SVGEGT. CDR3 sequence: CASRSRQGALAFF. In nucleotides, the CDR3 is TGTGCCAGCCGATCAAGACAGGGGGCTTTGGCTTTCTTT.

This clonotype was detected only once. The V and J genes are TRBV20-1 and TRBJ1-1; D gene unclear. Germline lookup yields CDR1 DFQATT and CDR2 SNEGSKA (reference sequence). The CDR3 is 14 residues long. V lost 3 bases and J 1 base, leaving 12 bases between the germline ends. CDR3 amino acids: CSASRPAGNTEAFF. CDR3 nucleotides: TGCAGTGCTAGCCGGCCCGCGGGGAACACTGAAGCTTTCTTT.

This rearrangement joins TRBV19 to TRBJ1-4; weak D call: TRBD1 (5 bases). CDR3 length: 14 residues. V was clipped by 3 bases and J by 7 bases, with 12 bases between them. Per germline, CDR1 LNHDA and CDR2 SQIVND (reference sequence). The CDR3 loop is CASSIRDFGEKLFF. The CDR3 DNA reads TGTGCCAGTAGTATCCGGGACTTCGGTGAAAAACTGTTTTTT.

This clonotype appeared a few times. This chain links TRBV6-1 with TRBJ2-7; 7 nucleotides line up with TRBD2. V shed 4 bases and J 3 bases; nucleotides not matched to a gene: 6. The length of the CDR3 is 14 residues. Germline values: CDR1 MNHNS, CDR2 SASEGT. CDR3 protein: CASSAPGLLYEQYF. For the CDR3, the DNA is TGTGCCAGCAGTGCCCCGGGACTACTCTACGAGCAGTACTTC.

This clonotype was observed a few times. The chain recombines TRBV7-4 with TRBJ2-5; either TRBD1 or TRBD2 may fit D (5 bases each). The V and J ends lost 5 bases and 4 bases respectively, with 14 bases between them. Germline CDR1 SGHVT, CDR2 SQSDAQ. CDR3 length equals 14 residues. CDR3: CASSLVGAGETQYF. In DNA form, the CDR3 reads TGTGCCAGCAGCCTCGTCGGGGCGGGAGAGACCCAGTACTTC.

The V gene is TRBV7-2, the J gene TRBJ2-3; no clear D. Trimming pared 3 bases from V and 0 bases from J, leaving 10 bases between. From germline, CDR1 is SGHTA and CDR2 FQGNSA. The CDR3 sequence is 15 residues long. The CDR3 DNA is TGTGCCAGCAGCTTGGCGGACGCTAGCACAGATACGCAGTATTTT. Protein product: CASSLADASTDTQYF.

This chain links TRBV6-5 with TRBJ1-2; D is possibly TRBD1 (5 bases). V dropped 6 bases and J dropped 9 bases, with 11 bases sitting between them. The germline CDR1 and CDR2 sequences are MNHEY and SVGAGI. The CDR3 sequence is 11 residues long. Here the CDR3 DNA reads TGTGCCAGCAGCTCCGGGACTAGCTACACCTTC. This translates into CASSSGTSYTF.

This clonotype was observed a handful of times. The CDR3 DNA is TGTGCCAGCAGCTTAAGGGAGTTTAAGGTCTCTGGGGCCAACGTCCTGACTTTC. It is translated as CASSLREFKVSGANVLTF. This chain connects TRBV7-9 to TRBJ2-6; D might be TRBD2 (5 bases). The CDR3 length is 18 residues. The V gene's germline CDR1 is SEHNR and CDR2 FQNEAQ (reference sequence). Trimming removed 2 bases at V and 0 bases at J, with 14 bases between.

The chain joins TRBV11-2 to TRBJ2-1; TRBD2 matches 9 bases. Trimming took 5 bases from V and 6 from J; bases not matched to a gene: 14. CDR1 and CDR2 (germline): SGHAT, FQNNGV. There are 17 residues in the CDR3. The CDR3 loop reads CASSQLGWRGGPNEQFF. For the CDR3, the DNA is TGTGCCAGCAGCCAATTAGGGTGGCGGGGGGGCCCCAATGAGCAGTTCTTC.

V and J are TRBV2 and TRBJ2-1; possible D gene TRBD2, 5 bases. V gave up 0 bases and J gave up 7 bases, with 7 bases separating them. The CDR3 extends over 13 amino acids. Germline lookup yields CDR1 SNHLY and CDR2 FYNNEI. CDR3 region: CASSEAWRNEQFF. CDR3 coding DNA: TGTGCCAGCAGTGAAGCGTGGAGGAATGAGCAGTTCTTC.

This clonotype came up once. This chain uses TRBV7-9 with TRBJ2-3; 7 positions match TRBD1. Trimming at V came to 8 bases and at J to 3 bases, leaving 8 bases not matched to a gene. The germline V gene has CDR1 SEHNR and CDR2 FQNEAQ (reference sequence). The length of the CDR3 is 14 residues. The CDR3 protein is CASRDRAATDTQYF. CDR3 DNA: TGTGCCAGCCGCGACAGGGCCGCGACAGATACGCAGTATTTT.

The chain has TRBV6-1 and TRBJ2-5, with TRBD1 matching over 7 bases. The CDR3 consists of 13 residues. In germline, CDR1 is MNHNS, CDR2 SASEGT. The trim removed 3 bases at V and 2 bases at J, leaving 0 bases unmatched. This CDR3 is CASSEGQQETQYF. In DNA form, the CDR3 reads TGTGCCAGCAGTGAGGGACAGCAAGAGACCCAGTACTTC.

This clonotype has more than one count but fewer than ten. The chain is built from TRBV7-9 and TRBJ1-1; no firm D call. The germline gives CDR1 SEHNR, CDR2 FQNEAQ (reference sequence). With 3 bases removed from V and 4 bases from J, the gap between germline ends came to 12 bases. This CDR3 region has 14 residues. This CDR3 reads CASSFFPGTTEAFF. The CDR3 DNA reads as TGTGCCAGCAGCTTTTTTCCGGGTACCACTGAAGCTTTCTTT.

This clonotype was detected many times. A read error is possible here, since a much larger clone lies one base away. CDR3 residues: CASSLDNQPQHF. The CDR3 coding sequence is TGTGCCAGCAGCTTAGACAATCAGCCCCAGCATTTT. The chain couples TRBV7-9 to TRBJ1-5, with unresolved D. This CDR3 is built from 12 residues. V was clipped by 1 base and J by 3 bases, with 1 base between them. Germline CDR1 and CDR2: SEHNR and FQNEAQ (reference sequence).

The CDR3 DNA reads as TGTGCCAGCAGCCGGATGAGCAGTCGCAACACAGATACGCAGTATTTT. It translates to CASSRMSSRNTDTQYF. This rearrangement joins TRBV7-6 to TRBJ2-3; D is undetermined. Germline-derived CDR1 and CDR2 are SGHVS and FNYEAQ. This CDR3 contains 16 residues. V was shortened by 5 bases and J by 2 bases, with 17 bases between the two germline ends. Full variable domain (rest looked up from reference TRBV7-6 and TRBJ2-3): GAGVSQSPRYKVTKRGQDVALRCDPISGHVSLYWYRQALGQGPEFLTYFNYEAQQDKSGLPNDRFSAERPEGSISTLTIQRTEQRDSAMYRCASSRMSSRNTDTQYFGPGTRLTVL.

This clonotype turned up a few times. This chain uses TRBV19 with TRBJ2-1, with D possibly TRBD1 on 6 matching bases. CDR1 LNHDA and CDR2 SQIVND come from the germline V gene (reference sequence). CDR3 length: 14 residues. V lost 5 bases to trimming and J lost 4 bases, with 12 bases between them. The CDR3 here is CASSSLRGYNEQFF. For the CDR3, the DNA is TGTGCCAGTAGTTCTCTCAGGGGTTACAATGAGCAGTTCTTC.

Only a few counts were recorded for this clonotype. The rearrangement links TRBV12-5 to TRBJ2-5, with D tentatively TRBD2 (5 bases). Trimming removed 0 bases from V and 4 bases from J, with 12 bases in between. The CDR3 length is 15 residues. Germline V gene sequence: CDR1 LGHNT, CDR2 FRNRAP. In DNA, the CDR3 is TGTGCTAGTGGTTTGGTACTAAGTCGGGGAGAGACCCAGTACTTC. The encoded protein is CASGLVLSRGETQYF.

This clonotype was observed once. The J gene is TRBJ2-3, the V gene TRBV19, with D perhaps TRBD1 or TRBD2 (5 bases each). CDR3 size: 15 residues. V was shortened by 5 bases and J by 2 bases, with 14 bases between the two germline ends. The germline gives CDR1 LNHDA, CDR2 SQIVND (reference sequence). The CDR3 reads CASSPLVGDTDTQYF. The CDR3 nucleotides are TGTGCCAGTAGTCCACTAGTGGGGGACACAGATACGCAGTATTTT.

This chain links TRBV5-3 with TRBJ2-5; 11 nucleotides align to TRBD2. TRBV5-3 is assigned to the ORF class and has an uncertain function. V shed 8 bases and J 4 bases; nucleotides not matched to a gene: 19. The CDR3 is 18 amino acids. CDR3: CASSPDIGLAGGGETQYF. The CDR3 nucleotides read TGTGCCAGCAGCCCGGATATAGGTCTAGCGGGGGGCGGAGAGACCCAGTACTTC.